This T cell receptor beta chain originates from a study of T cells in localized non-small cell lung cancer. TCRdb's copy holds only in-frame clones and misses some; the assay was immunoSEQ multiplex PCR. Here the sample spans approximately 72,000 clones, 80% to 90% being singletons. Findings and caveats of the study: Sequence data derive from only one tumor region, so heterogeneity remains possible. Adjacent uninvolved lung tissue had the highest T cell clonality, exceeding tumor.

In regard to this clone: As yet, its antigen is unknown.

This TCR came from an older female donor with stage I lung adenocarcinoma. The specimen comprised peripheral blood, sampled before any cancer treatment.

The CDR3 nucleotides are TGTGCCAGTAGTATAGTGTCTAGCGGAGGCAATGAGCAGTTCTTC. Translating gives CASSIVSSGGNEQFF. This sequence joins TRBV19 and TRBJ2-1; 7 bases are a match to TRBD2. CDR1 and CDR2 (germline): LNHDA, SQIVND (reference sequence). V was clipped by 1 base and J by 6 bases; unmatched bases: 6. The CDR3 has 15 amino acids. The entire variable domain, with the rest obtained from reference TRBV19 and TRBJ2-1, is as follows: DGGITQSPKYLFRKEGQNVTLSCEQNLNHDAMYWYRQDPGQGLRLIYYSQIVNDFQKGDIAEGYSVSREKKESFPLTVTSAQKNPTAFYLCASSIVSSGGNEQFFGPGTRLTVL.